A single sample is the source of the 20 T cell receptor beta chains below, sequenced in a study of CD8 T cells in Susac syndrome. An input of about 0.5 to 1 ug of RNA was subjected to reverse transcription using random hexamers. TCRdb recomputed calls from the immunoSEQ multiplex PCR reads with MiXCR, one row per CDR3 protein. The sample contains about 140,000 distinct CDR3 sequences, approximately 96% of which appear only once. Sequencing used CD4+ T cells from PBMCs. Source of these receptors: a human donor with multiple sclerosis.

The rearrangement joins TRBV30 to TRBJ1-2; D is unresolved. Germline values: CDR1 GTSNPN, CDR2 SVGIG (reference sequence). V was clipped by 0 bases and J by 0 bases, with 8 bases between them. The CDR3 runs to 14 residues. CDR3 sequence reads: CAWSVRGANYGYTF. The CDR3 coding sequence is TGTGCCTGGAGTGTGCGCGGAGCTAACTATGGCTACACCTTC.

The chain carries TRBV4-1 and TRBJ1-5; 9 bases are shared with TRBD1. The V segment lost 4 bases and the J segment 7 bases; nucleotides outside the gene matches: 8. The CDR3 has 15 amino acids. Germline lookup yields CDR1 MGHRA and CDR2 YSYEKL. The DNA for the CDR3 is TGCGCCAGCAGCCCCACGGACAGGGGTCGCCAGCCCCAGCATTTT. Residues: CASSPTDRGRQPQHF.

This chain connects TRBV5-1 to TRBJ1-1; TRBD1 matches 7 bases. V gave up 1 base and J gave up 0 bases; unmatched junction bases: 6. Germline V gene lookup returns CDR1 SGHRS and CDR2 YFSETQ. This CDR3 is built from 16 residues. The CDR3 spells CASSLFRGVMNTEAFF. CDR3 nucleotide sequence: TGCGCCAGCAGCTTGTTCAGGGGGGTAATGAACACTGAAGCTTTCTTT.

This CDR3 is CASSAYQGIYNSPLHF. CDR3 DNA: TGTGCCAGCAGCGCCTACCAGGGTATATATAATTCACCCCTCCACTTT. The chain combines TRBV9 with TRBJ1-6; maybe TRBD1 (5 bases). V shed 3 bases and J shed 4 bases, with 14 bases lying between them. Germline-derived CDR1 and CDR2 are SGDLS and YYNGEE. The CDR3 spans 16 residues.

The chain carries TRBV27 and TRBJ2-7; 9 nucleotides line up with TRBD1. The germline gives CDR1 MNHEY, CDR2 SMNVEV (reference sequence). CDR3 length: 13 amino acids. After removal of 6 bases from V and 1 base from J, the junction contained 1 base not matched to a gene. DNA of the CDR3: TGTGCCAGCAGGGGACAGGGATCCTACGAGCAGTACTTC. Protein sequence: CASRGQGSYEQYF.

This clonotype was seen more than once but under ten times. The rearrangement links TRBV29-1 to TRBJ1-2; 7 nucleotides line up with TRBD1. The length of the CDR3 is 13 residues. V lost 6 bases, J lost 4 bases, and 8 bases stayed unmatched. Germline lookup yields CDR1 SQVTM and CDR2 ANQGSEA. CDR3 in amino acids: CSVDREEGYGYTF. The CDR3 DNA is TGCAGCGTCGACAGGGAGGAGGGCTATGGCTACACCTTC. Variable domain in full (rest from reference TRBV29-1 and TRBJ1-2): SAVISQKPSRDICQRGTSLTIQCQVDSQVTMMFWYRQQPGQSLTLIATANQGSEATYESGFVIDKFPISRPNLTFSTLTVSNMSPEDSSIYLCSVDREEGYGYTFGSGTRLTVV.

This CDR3 is CASSLVVTGGVDQPQHF. CDR3 DNA sequence: TGCGCCAGCAGCTTGGTCGTGACAGGGGGCGTCGATCAGCCCCAGCATTTT. This chain joins TRBV5-1 and TRBJ1-5; TRBD1 matches at 10 bases. V dropped 0 bases and J dropped 5; count of bases not matched to a gene: 8. CDR3 size: 17 residues. The germline CDR1 and CDR2 sequences are SGHRS and YFSETQ. Looking up the rest from reference TRBV5-1 and TRBJ1-5 gives the full variable domain: KAGVTQTPRYLIKTRGQQVTLSCSPISGHRSVSWYQQTPGQGLQFLFEYFSETQRNKGNFPGRFSGRQFSNSRSEMNVSTLELGDSALYLCASSLVVTGGVDQPQHFGDGTRLSIL.

This clonotype was seen just once. This chain connects TRBV28 to TRBJ2-1; the D is unclear. The CDR3 is 12 residues long. The germline CDR1 and CDR2 sequences are MDHEN and SYDVKM. V was trimmed by 6 bases and J by 9 bases, leaving 12 bases between them. CDR3 loop: CASRQTQAEQFF. Here the CDR3 DNA reads TGTGCCAGCAGACAGACGCAAGCTGAGCAGTTCTTC.

The V gene is TRBV7-3, the J gene TRBJ2-7, with 8 bases that match TRBD1. The CDR3 contains 16 residues. J lost 5 bases, V lost 0 bases, and 9 bases had no gene match. Per the germline V gene, CDR1 is SGHTA and CDR2 is FQGTGA. Here the CDR3 DNA reads TGTGCCAGCAGCTTAACGTTCGCCAGGGGGCGGAACGAGCAGTACTTC. Translation gives CASSLTFARGRNEQYF.

CDR3 nucleotides: TGTGCCAGCAGCCGTGAACTAGCCAAAAACATTCAGTACTTC. Translation gives CASSRELAKNIQYF. The chain joins TRBV5-4 to TRBJ2-4; no firm D call. The CDR3 runs 14 residues. Germline-derived CDR1 and CDR2 are SGHNT and YYREEE (reference sequence). V lost 4 bases and J 0 bases, leaving 8 bases between the germline ends.

The chain links TRBV3-1 to TRBJ2-7; 7 nucleotides match TRBD1. The V gene end was trimmed by 7 bases and the J gene end by 0 bases; junction bases not matched to a gene: 6. The CDR3 consists of 14 residues. Germline V gene data show CDR1 as LGHDT and CDR2 as YNNKEL (reference sequence). This CDR3 is CASKGQPTSYEQYF. The DNA for the CDR3 is TGTGCCAGCAAGGGACAGCCAACCTCCTACGAGCAGTACTTC.

In DNA, the CDR3 is TGTGCCAGCAACCTGAGGATCTCGTACAATGAGCAGTTCTTC. The encoded protein is CASNLRISYNEQFF. The chain joins TRBV2 to TRBJ2-1; no firm D call. Germline loops: CDR1 SNHLY, CDR2 FYNNEI. V dropped 7 bases and J dropped 4 bases, with 14 bases sitting between them. This CDR3 has 14 residues.

This chain's CDR3 is CASATFGGPEETQYF. DNA for the CDR3: TGTGCCAGCGCTACTTTTGGGGGGCCGGAAGAGACCCAGTACTTC. The chain joins TRBV27 to TRBJ2-5; D might be TRBD1 or TRBD2, each matching 6 bases. The V end was cut by 8 bases, the J end by 3 bases, with 19 bases between. The CDR3 is 15 amino acids. Germline values: CDR1 MNHEY, CDR2 SMNVEV (reference sequence).

The V call is TRBV13, the J call TRBJ2-3; 8 positions match TRBD1. CDR3 length: 15 residues. Per the germline V gene, CDR1 is PRHDT and CDR2 is FYEKMQ (reference sequence). Unmatched junction bases numbered 10, after V lost 7 bases and J lost 4 bases. In DNA, the CDR3 is TGTGCCAGCATTCGGCGGCAGGGGGCCGCAGATACGCAGTATTTT. This translates into CASIRRQGAADTQYF.

The chain couples TRBV7-2 to TRBJ2-5; a weak D match, TRBD1 (5 bases). The CDR3 loop spans 15 amino acids. CDR1 is SGHTA, CDR2 FQGNSA, per germline. Trimming removed 5 bases from V and 2 bases from J, with 15 bases in between. CDR3 nucleotides: TGTGCCAGCAGCAGTAACAGGCGACGGCAAGAGACCCAGTACTTC. Translating it yields CASSSNRRRQETQYF.

Comment on this clonotype: Lacking the conserved final phenylalanine or tryptophan, this CDR3 likely reflects a read error. The rearrangement links TRBV30 to TRBJ1-2; D call uncertain. The V and J ends lost 2 bases and 7 bases respectively, with 8 bases between them. Germline V lookup: CDR1 GTSNPN, CDR2 SVGIG (reference sequence). The CDR3 sequence is 11 residues long. The CDR3 here is CAWSRGFGYTL. The CDR3, as DNA: TGTGCCTGGAGTCGAGGGTTTGGCTACACCCTC.

The rearrangement uses TRBV7-9 and TRBJ2-7; TRBD1 or TRBD2 may be the D gene (5 bases each). Germline V gene lookup returns CDR1 SEHNR and CDR2 FQNEAQ (reference sequence). This CDR3 has 14 amino acids. The V and J ends lost 5 bases and 3 bases respectively, with 14 bases between them. CDR3 nucleotide sequence: TGTGCCAGCAGCGAACCGGGACGGAACTACGAGCAGTACTTC. This gives the protein CASSEPGRNYEQYF.

V usage is TRBV18 and J usage is TRBJ1-5; D gene unclear. The CDR3 loop spans 15 amino acids. Trimming took 6 bases from V and 0 from J, leaving 12 bases between them. Germline CDR1 is KGHSH and CDR2 is LQKENI. CDR3 sequence (DNA): TGTGCCAGCTCTGGTGGACCGATTAGCAATCAGCCCCAGCATTTT. As protein: CASSGGPISNQPQHF.

V gene TRBV30 combines with J gene TRBJ2-7; 7 bases match TRBD1. The V segment lost 1 base and the J segment 9 bases; nucleotides outside the gene matches: 6. Germline CDR1 reads GTSNPN; CDR2 reads SVGIG (reference sequence). The CDR3 covers 12 residues. For the CDR3, the DNA is TGTGCCTGGAGTGGGGACAGCCCGTTGCAGTACTTC. This encodes CAWSGDSPLQYF.

The sample holds one count of this clonotype. This sequence joins TRBV28 and TRBJ2-4; D possibly corresponds to TRBD2 (6 bases). The CDR3 is 14 residues long. V lost 5 bases and J lost 1, with 9 bases in between. Germline CDR1 reads MDHEN; CDR2 reads SYDVKM. As DNA, the CDR3 is TGTGCCAGCAGTGCTGGGGGGGCCAAAAACATTCAGTACTTC. Its translation is CASSAGGAKNIQYF.